Below, 30 T cell receptor beta chains from the same sample are listed, as sequenced in a study of beta chain features in type 1 diabetes. What was sequenced were expressed TCRB transcripts, since all of the isolated RNA had been reverse transcribed. The protocol was immunoSEQ multiplex PCR, while the TCRdb copy is restricted to in-frame clones and leaves out a portion. The data contain 300,000 to 350,000 clones, roughly 14% of them seen just once; the ten biggest clones take up roughly 0.015%. Their antigens are not known. Study-wide results and caveats: Significant though moderate, a shortening of TCRB CDR3s appeared in all four CD4+ subsets of Type 1 diabetes patients.

Sequences were obtained from naive CD4+ T cells from blood. The receptors here all came from a young woman with type 1 diabetes.

J is TRBJ2-4 and V is TRBV12-5; 8 positions match TRBD1. The CDR3 covers 18 residues. Per the germline V gene, CDR1 is LGHNT and CDR2 is FRNRAP. V dropped 7 bases and J dropped 0; count of bases not matched to a gene: 14. The CDR3 DNA follows: TGTGCTAGTGCTCAAGGACAGGGATCCCCGCTAGCCAAAAACATTCAGTACTTC. Translation gives CASAQGQGSPLAKNIQYF.

The chain uses TRBV7-2 and TRBJ1-1, with D possibly matching TRBD1 (6 bases). The CDR3 extends over 15 amino acids. V was shortened by 0 bases and J by 1 base, with 9 bases between the two germline ends. Per germline, CDR1 SGHTA and CDR2 FQGNSA. As DNA, the CDR3 is TGTGCCAGCAGCTTAGCCGGACAGCCGAACACTGAAGCTTTCTTT. As protein: CASSLAGQPNTEAFF.

This clone was seen more than once but under ten times. CDR3 sequence reads: CASSLRAGTYEQYF. CDR3 nucleotide sequence: TGTGCCAGCAGCCTCCGGGCAGGGACCTACGAGCAGTACTTC. The chain combines TRBV11-2 with TRBJ2-7; perhaps TRBD1 as D (5 bases). Per germline, CDR1 SGHAT and CDR2 FQNNGV. The CDR3 extends over 14 amino acids. V was shortened by 5 bases and J by 2 bases, with 13 bases between the two germline ends.

This clone has only a few counts. V gene TRBV18 combines with J gene TRBJ1-2; TRBD1 matches at 8 bases. V was clipped by 3 bases and J by 6 bases; unmatched bases: 6. From germline, CDR1 is KGHSH and CDR2 LQKENI. This CDR3 has 14 residues. The CDR3 spells CASSPISDRDGYTF. For the CDR3, the DNA is TGTGCCAGCTCACCGATATCGGACAGGGATGGCTACACCTTC.

This clone was seen more than once but under ten times. The chain couples TRBV30 to TRBJ2-4, with 14 bases lining up with TRBD2. With 4 bases clipped from V and 1 base from J, the junction kept 24 bases outside the gene matches. The CDR3 is 23 amino acids. Germline V gene lookup returns CDR1 GTSNPN and CDR2 SVGIG (reference sequence). This CDR3 reads CAWKTGLTFGGLAGESAKNIQYF. DNA for the CDR3: TGTGCCTGGAAGACAGGCCTGACCTTCGGGGGACTAGCGGGAGAGTCCGCCAAAAACATTCAGTACTTC.

With regard to this clone: The same CDR3 arises from other DNA sequences in this sample as well. CDR3 region: CASSLQLAGGNEQFF. Here the CDR3 DNA reads TGCGCCAGCAGCTTGCAACTAGCGGGAGGCAATGAGCAGTTCTTC. V gene TRBV5-1 combines with J gene TRBJ2-1, with 12 nucleotides matching TRBD2. With 1 base clipped from V and 6 bases from J, the junction kept 2 bases outside the gene matches. Germline values: CDR1 SGHRS, CDR2 YFSETQ. This CDR3 comprises 15 residues.

This clone occurred a few times. The rearrangement uses TRBV28 and TRBJ1-2, with 7 bases that match TRBD1. This CDR3 comprises 15 residues. The germline gives CDR1 MDHEN, CDR2 SYDVKM. The V and J ends lost 5 bases and 4 bases, in that order; junction bases with no gene match: 10. The CDR3 region has the DNA TGTGCCAGCAGTCCCCCCGGGACAGTCGTCTATGGCTACACCTTC. It is translated as CASSPPGTVVYGYTF.

V and J are TRBV5-4 and TRBJ2-3; no clear D gene. V was pared by 4 bases and J by 0 bases, with 9 bases between. This CDR3 spans 14 amino acids. Germline V CDR1 and CDR2: SGHNT, YYREEE (reference sequence). CDR3 in amino acids: CASSPEISTDTQYF. The CDR3 DNA follows: TGTGCCAGCAGCCCCGAGATTAGCACAGATACGCAGTATTTT.

The V call is TRBV7-9, the J call TRBJ2-1; 9 positions match TRBD1. V was pared by 5 bases and J by 8 bases, with 13 bases of the junction left unmatched. Germline V lookup: CDR1 SEHNR, CDR2 FQNEAQ (reference sequence). The CDR3 is 16 residues long. The CDR3 nucleotides read TGTGCCAGCAGCCTAATAACAGGGGGCAAGGGCGATGAGCAGTTCTTC. As protein: CASSLITGGKGDEQFF.

V gene TRBV5-6 combines with J gene TRBJ2-1; a weak D match, TRBD2 (5 bases). Germline CDR1 is SGHDT and CDR2 is YYEEEE. V lost 0 bases and J 5 bases, leaving 12 bases between the germline ends. The CDR3 consists of 15 residues. The CDR3 spells CASSLARAGNNEQFF. The CDR3 bases are TGTGCCAGCAGCTTGGCTAGGGCCGGGAACAATGAGCAGTTCTTC.

The chain has TRBV28 and TRBJ2-7; D call uncertain. The CDR3 extends over 13 amino acids. Germline CDR1 and CDR2: MDHEN and SYDVKM. V lost 3 bases and J lost 9, with 15 bases in between. CDR3 bases: TGTGCCAGCAGTTTGTCAGCGCGATTGGGGCAGTACTTC. This encodes CASSLSARLGQYF.

This rearrangement joins TRBV9 to TRBJ1-2, with D tentatively TRBD1 (6 bases). Trimming cost V 0 bases and J 0 bases, with 6 bases left between them. Looked up from germline, CDR1 is SGDLS and CDR2 is YYNGEE. There are 14 residues in the CDR3. The CDR3 here is CASSVGGPNYGYTF. DNA of the CDR3: TGTGCCAGCAGCGTAGGGGGGCCTAACTATGGCTACACCTTC.

V usage is TRBV6-6 and J usage is TRBJ1-1; weak D call: TRBD1 (6 bases). Germline loops: CDR1 MNHNY, CDR2 SVGAGI (reference sequence). The CDR3 length is 16 residues. The V gene lost 7 bases and the J gene lost 1 base, with 19 bases spanning the gap. The CDR3 protein is CASTTGRGWGNTEAFF. CDR3 nucleotide sequence: TGTGCCAGCACCACGGGTAGGGGGTGGGGGAACACTGAAGCTTTCTTT.

This clone occurred a few times. This chain links TRBV7-9 with TRBJ2-5; D not certain. V lost 1 base, J lost 3 bases, and 12 bases lay in between. The CDR3 length is 15 residues. In germline, CDR1 is SEHNR, CDR2 FQNEAQ (reference sequence). CDR3 sequence: CASSLGLNREETQYF. The CDR3 DNA reads TGTGCCAGCAGCTTAGGTTTGAACAGAGAAGAGACCCAGTACTTC.

This clone has a handful of counts. The rearrangement links TRBV11-2 to TRBJ1-1; D remains unclear. Between the trimmed V and J ends, which lost 3 bases and 4 bases, there was a span of 9 bases. Per the germline V gene, CDR1 is SGHAT and CDR2 is FQNNGV. The CDR3 contains 13 residues. The CDR3 DNA reads as TGTGCCAGCAGCTTTTATCGAGGCACTGAAGCTTTCTTT. This codes for CASSFYRGTEAFF.

This clone has just a few counts. The rearrangement links TRBV30 to TRBJ1-1; TRBD1 might be the D (5 bases). Trimming stripped 0 bases from V and 10 bases from J, with 9 bases between. This CDR3 has 11 residues. The V gene's germline CDR1 is GTSNPN and CDR2 SVGIG (reference sequence). The CDR3 DNA sequence: TGTGCCTGGAGTGTCACAGGCGGAGCTTTCTTT. Translated, it gives CAWSVTGGAFF.

V and J are TRBV27 and TRBJ2-1, with D tentatively TRBD2 (7 bases). V lost 0 bases to trimming and J lost 10 bases, with 16 bases between them. CDR1 and CDR2 (germline): MNHEY, SMNVEV (reference sequence). This CDR3 is 15 amino acids long. The CDR3 coding sequence is TGTGCCAGCAGTTTATCCCGGATCGGGGGGCAAGAGCAGTTCTTC. Translating gives CASSLSRIGGQEQFF.

The chain uses TRBV25-1 and TRBJ1-2, with 7 bases that match TRBD1. This CDR3 has 15 amino acids. The V segment lost 8 bases and the J segment 4 bases; nucleotides outside the gene matches: 13. Germline loops: CDR1 MGHDK, CDR2 SYGVNS. CDR3 nucleotides: TGTGCCAGCGCCCCCAAAGACAGGGACTCCTATGGCTACACCTTC. This sequence encodes CASAPKDRDSYGYTF.

This clone was counted a few times. The chain employs TRBV7-2 and TRBJ2-3; 14 bases map to TRBD2. The CDR3 is 17 amino acids. V lost 1 base and J lost 2; bases outside the gene matches: 2. CDR1 is SGHTA and CDR2 is FQGNSA in the germline V gene. CDR3 DNA: TGTGCCAGCAGCTTAGGGACTAGCGGGAGGCACACAGATACGCAGTATTTT. Amino acids: CASSLGTSGRHTDTQYF.

This clone was picked up a small number of times. This chain uses TRBV9 with TRBJ2-6; weak D call: TRBD2 (6 bases). The CDR3 consists of 19 residues. Trimming cost V 4 bases and J 4 bases, with 24 bases left between them. In germline, CDR1 is SGDLS, CDR2 YYNGEE. CDR3 amino acids: CASSPAGSRGILGANVLTF. The CDR3 region has the DNA TGTGCCAGCAGCCCCGCGGGGTCCCGAGGGATTCTGGGGGCCAACGTCCTGACTTTC. Full variable domain (outside the CDR3, taken from reference TRBV9 and TRBJ2-6): DSGVTQTPKHLITATGQRVTLRCSPRSGDLSVYWYQQSLDQGLQFLIQYYNGEERAKGNILERFSAQQFPDLHSELNLSSLELGDSALYFCASSPAGSRGILGANVLTFGAGSRLTVL.

Remarks on this clone: Different DNA sequences within this sample yield the same CDR3. The chain recombines TRBV19 with TRBJ2-3; 8 bases agree with TRBD2. Germline trimming cut 5 bases from V and 3 bases from J; bases unmatched to any gene: 4. The CDR3 has 14 residues. Germline V CDR1 and CDR2: LNHDA, SQIVND (reference sequence). CDR3 loop: CASSLAGGTDTQYF. In DNA, the CDR3 is TGTGCCAGTAGTCTGGCGGGAGGTACAGATACGCAGTATTTT.

In its sample, this clone was seen a few times. The chain couples TRBV6-6 to TRBJ2-7; weak D call: TRBD2 (5 bases). The V end lost 0 bases, the J end lost 3 bases, and 9 bases lay between the germline ends. The CDR3 is made up of 14 amino acids. CDR1 and CDR2 (germline): MNHNY, SVGAGI (reference sequence). CDR3 in DNA: TGTGCCAGCAGTTACTCGAGGGCAGGCTACGAGCAGTACTTC. Translated, it gives CASSYSRAGYEQYF.

This clone was detected a few times. This sequence joins TRBV7-8 and TRBJ2-3, with unresolved D. V was pared by 5 bases and J by 8 bases, with 14 bases between. The germline CDR1 and CDR2 sequences are SGHVS and FQNEAQ. This CDR3 is built from 13 residues. CDR3 sequence: CASSPRWAPTQYF. The CDR3 coding sequence is TGTGCCAGCAGCCCACGGTGGGCCCCTACGCAGTATTTT. Full variable domain (remainder filled in from reference TRBV7-8 and TRBJ2-3): GAGVSQSPRYKVAKRGQDVALRCDPISGHVSLFWYQQALGQGPEFLTYFQNEAQLDKSGLPSDRFFAERPEGSVSTLKIQRTQQEDSAVYLCASSPRWAPTQYFGPGTRLTVL.

This clone was picked up a small number of times. This chain joins TRBV10-3 and TRBJ1-3; perhaps TRBD1 as D (6 bases). Between the trimmed V and J ends, which lost 6 bases and 4 bases, there was a span of 13 bases. This CDR3 has 14 residues. Germline V lookup: CDR1 ENHRY, CDR2 SYGVKD. CDR3 sequence reads: CAIRKTGLGNTIYF. CDR3 nucleotides: TGTGCCATCAGGAAGACAGGTCTGGGAAACACCATATATTTT.

A few counts support this clone. The rearrangement uses TRBV30 and TRBJ2-7, with D tentatively TRBD1 (6 bases). The germline gives CDR1 GTSNPN, CDR2 SVGIG (reference sequence). This CDR3 region has 17 residues. V gave up 0 bases and J gave up 3 bases, with 21 bases separating them. The CDR3 protein is CAWSVGAGLRSNYEQYF. CDR3 DNA sequence: TGTGCCTGGAGTGTGGGGGCAGGCCTCCGATCTAACTACGAGCAGTACTTC. The variable domain in full, with the rest retrieved from reference TRBV30 and TRBJ2-7, is SQTIHQWPATLVQPVGSPLSLECTVEGTSNPNLYWYRQAAGRGLQLLFYSVGIGQISSEVPQNLSASRPQDRQFILSSKKLLLSDSGFYLCAWSVGAGLRSNYEQYFGPGTRLTVT.

V usage is TRBV5-4 and J usage is TRBJ2-2, with TRBD2 matching 8 bases. The CDR3 runs 16 residues. V was clipped by 6 bases and J by 5 bases; unmatched bases: 12. Germline V gene lookup returns CDR1 SGHNT and CDR2 YYREEE (reference sequence). As DNA, the CDR3 is TGTGCCAGCACCTCACGTTCCGGGGGGGGTACCGGGGAGCTGTTTTTT. Amino acid sequence: CASTSRSGGGTGELFF.

The CDR3 DNA reads as TGTGCCAGCAGCCCCACGGGGGTCTATGGCTACACCTTC. Translation: CASSPTGVYGYTF. The chain is built from TRBV2 and TRBJ1-2; possibly TRBD1 for D (5 bases). The germline V gene has CDR1 SNHLY and CDR2 FYNNEI. This CDR3 spans 13 amino acids. V lost 6 bases, J lost 4 bases, and 12 bases lay in between.

This clone was counted a few times. The identical CDR3 is also encoded by other nucleotide sequences in the sample. V usage is TRBV2 and J usage is TRBJ2-5; D is unclear. Trimming removed 4 bases at V and 4 bases at J, with 4 bases between. Germline V gene sequence: CDR1 SNHLY, CDR2 FYNNEI. CDR3 length equals 11 residues. The CDR3 coding sequence is TGTGCCAGCAGTGCGGGAGAGACCCAGTACTTC. Translated, it gives CASSAGETQYF.

The chain uses TRBV6-4 and TRBJ2-1; a weak D match, TRBD2 (5 bases). This CDR3 has 15 amino acids. The V gene lost 8 bases and the J gene lost 0 bases, with 14 bases spanning the gap. Germline V gene sequence: CDR1 MRHNA, CDR2 SNTAGT. CDR3 sequence: CASGYGAGSYNEQFF. The CDR3 bases are TGTGCCAGCGGCTACGGCGCGGGCTCCTACAATGAGCAGTTCTTC.

This clone was recorded at least ten times. V usage is TRBV29-1 and J usage is TRBJ2-7; no reliable D call. The CDR3 has 13 residues. The germline gives CDR1 SQVTM, CDR2 ANQGSEA. Trimming left V 1 base short and J 0 bases short, with 7 bases between. In DNA form, the CDR3 reads TGCAGCGTTGAAGCCCCGAGCTCCTACGAGCAGTACTTC. Its protein product is CSVEAPSSYEQYF.